This TCR beta chain was documented in a study of blood T cell repertoires in COVID-19. About the study: Samples representing acute and convalescent COVID-19 were sourced from the United States, Italy and Spain. From T cells, B-cell-depleted T cells, or PBMCs came the material, which was cDNA or gDNA.

Looked up from germline, CDR1 is MNHEY and CDR2 is SVGAGI. This CDR3 is 14 amino acids long. V was clipped by 5 bases and J by 0 bases, with 11 bases between them. As processed by the authors: Estimates of nucleated cell counts were drawn from the amplification of reference gene primers. Sequencing was performed with immunoSEQ multiplex PCR; in TCRdb, only in-frame clones are kept and a portion is missing. V and J calls and clone size follow that table, whereas D and trimming were derived from the DNA. The sample yields 96,000 or so clones, more than 70% seen once. What was sequenced was peripheral blood. This receptor was identified in an elderly woman with acute or convalescent COVID-19. The J gene is TRBJ2-7, the V gene TRBV6-5, with D possibly matching TRBD1 (5 bases). The CDR3 DNA reads as TGTGCCAGCAGTAGACAGCCCAGCTCCTACGAGCAGTACTTC. This sequence encodes CASSRQPSSYEQYF.